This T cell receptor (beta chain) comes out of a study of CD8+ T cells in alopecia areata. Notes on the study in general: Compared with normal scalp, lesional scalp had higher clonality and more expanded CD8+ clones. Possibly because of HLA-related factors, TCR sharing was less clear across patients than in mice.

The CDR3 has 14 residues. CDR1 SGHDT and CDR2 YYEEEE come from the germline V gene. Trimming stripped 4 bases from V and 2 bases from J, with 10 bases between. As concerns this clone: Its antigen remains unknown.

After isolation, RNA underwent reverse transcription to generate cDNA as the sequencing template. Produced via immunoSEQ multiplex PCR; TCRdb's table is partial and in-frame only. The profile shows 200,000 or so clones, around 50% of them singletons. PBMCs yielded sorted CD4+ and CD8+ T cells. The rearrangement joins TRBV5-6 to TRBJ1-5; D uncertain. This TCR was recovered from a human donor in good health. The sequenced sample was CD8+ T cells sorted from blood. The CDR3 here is CASSTGGRNQPQHF. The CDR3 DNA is TGTGCCAGCAGCACGGGAGGTCGCAATCAGCCCCAGCATTTT.